This record concerns one T cell receptor beta chain sequence. The source of the sample is a study of shared clonotypes between healthy human individuals. Germline CDR1 reads MDHEN; CDR2 reads SYDVKM. Trimming stripped 8 bases from V and 0 bases from J, with 11 bases between. The CDR3 length is 14 residues. Only in-frame clones appear in the TCRdb table, and some are missing; sequencing was by immunoSEQ multiplex PCR. The sample consists of about 460,000 clones, roughly four fifths of them appearing once. This chain uses TRBV28 with TRBJ1-5; D unclear. Specimen: PBMCs. This clonotype was sampled from a woman between 40 and 50 years old in good health. Some clones in this sample may be carry-over from other donors' samples. CDR3 sequence (DNA): TGTGCCAGCGAGGAAGAGTCTAGCAATCAGCCCCAGCATTTT. Translated: CASEEESSNQPQHF.